The 6 T cell receptor beta chains below come from one sample, sequenced in a study of blood T cell repertoires in COVID-19. Only in-frame clones appear in the TCRdb table, and some are missing; sequencing was by immunoSEQ multiplex PCR. Counted here are some 210,000 clones, almost 85% occurring once; the ten biggest clones make up about 7.3%. Sequencing input: peripheral blood. Every receptor here comes from a woman aged 45-65 years with active or convalescent COVID-19.

The chain uses TRBV19 and TRBJ1-2, with 8 bases aligning to TRBD1. The CDR3 has 13 amino acids. The J segment lost 8 bases and the V segment lost 4 bases, leaving 6 bases of the junction unmatched. CDR1 LNHDA and CDR2 SQIVND come from the germline V gene (reference sequence). In DNA form, the CDR3 reads TGTGCCAGTAGTACCGGGACAGGAGACGGCTACACCTTC. It codes for CASSTGTGDGYTF.

This sequence joins TRBV5-1 and TRBJ2-5, with 9 bases fitting TRBD2. Germline assignment: CDR1 SGHRS and CDR2 YFSETQ. The CDR3 runs 17 residues. The V gene end was trimmed by 4 bases and the J gene end by 5 bases; junction bases not matched to a gene: 15. This CDR3 is CASSDERLAAWGETQYF. Written as DNA, the CDR3 is TGCGCCAGCAGCGATGAAAGACTAGCGGCTTGGGGGGAGACCCAGTACTTC.

This rearrangement joins TRBV5-4 to TRBJ1-2; 7 bases fit TRBD1. Germline CDR1 SGHNT, CDR2 YYREEE (reference sequence). The CDR3 spans 13 residues. The V segment lost 5 bases and the J segment 2 bases; nucleotides outside the gene matches: 3. CDR3 nucleotide sequence: TGTGCCAGCAGAGGGGGCGAGAACTATGGCTACACCTTC. Its translation is CASRGGENYGYTF.

The J gene is TRBJ2-5, the V gene TRBV7-9; no clear D. V was shortened by 4 bases and J by 5 bases, with 11 bases between the two germline ends. Looked up from germline, CDR1 is SEHNR and CDR2 is FQNEAQ (reference sequence). The CDR3 covers 13 residues. The CDR3 region is CASSSELVETQYF. The CDR3 DNA reads TGTGCCAGCAGCTCCGAACTGGTGGAGACCCAGTACTTC. Combining the CDR3 with reference TRBV7-9 and TRBJ2-5 gives the whole variable domain DTGVSQNPRHKITKRGQNVTFRCDPISEHNRLYWYRQTLGQGPEFLTYFQNEAQLEKSRLLSDRFSAERPKGSFSTLEIQRTEQGDSAMYLCASSSELVETQYFGPGTRLLVL.

This chain uses TRBV5-5 with TRBJ2-1, with D possibly matching TRBD2 (6 bases). The CDR3 runs 14 residues. V lost 1 base to trimming and J lost 9 bases, with 14 bases between them. From germline, CDR1 is SGHKS and CDR2 YYEKEE (reference sequence). CDR3 in amino acids: CASSLSGSGPEQFF. For the CDR3, the DNA is TGTGCCAGCAGCTTGTCGGGTAGCGGCCCTGAGCAGTTCTTC.

V and J are TRBV2 and TRBJ1-2; possible D gene TRBD1, 5 bases. CDR1 is SNHLY, CDR2 FYNNEI, per germline. The CDR3 is 17 residues long. Trimming stripped 4 bases from V and 6 bases from J, with 24 bases between. The CDR3 region has the DNA TGTGCCAGCAGTGCCGGGGGAAACGCGCGGTCTGGGGATGGCTACACCTTC. It codes for CASSAGGNARSGDGYTF.